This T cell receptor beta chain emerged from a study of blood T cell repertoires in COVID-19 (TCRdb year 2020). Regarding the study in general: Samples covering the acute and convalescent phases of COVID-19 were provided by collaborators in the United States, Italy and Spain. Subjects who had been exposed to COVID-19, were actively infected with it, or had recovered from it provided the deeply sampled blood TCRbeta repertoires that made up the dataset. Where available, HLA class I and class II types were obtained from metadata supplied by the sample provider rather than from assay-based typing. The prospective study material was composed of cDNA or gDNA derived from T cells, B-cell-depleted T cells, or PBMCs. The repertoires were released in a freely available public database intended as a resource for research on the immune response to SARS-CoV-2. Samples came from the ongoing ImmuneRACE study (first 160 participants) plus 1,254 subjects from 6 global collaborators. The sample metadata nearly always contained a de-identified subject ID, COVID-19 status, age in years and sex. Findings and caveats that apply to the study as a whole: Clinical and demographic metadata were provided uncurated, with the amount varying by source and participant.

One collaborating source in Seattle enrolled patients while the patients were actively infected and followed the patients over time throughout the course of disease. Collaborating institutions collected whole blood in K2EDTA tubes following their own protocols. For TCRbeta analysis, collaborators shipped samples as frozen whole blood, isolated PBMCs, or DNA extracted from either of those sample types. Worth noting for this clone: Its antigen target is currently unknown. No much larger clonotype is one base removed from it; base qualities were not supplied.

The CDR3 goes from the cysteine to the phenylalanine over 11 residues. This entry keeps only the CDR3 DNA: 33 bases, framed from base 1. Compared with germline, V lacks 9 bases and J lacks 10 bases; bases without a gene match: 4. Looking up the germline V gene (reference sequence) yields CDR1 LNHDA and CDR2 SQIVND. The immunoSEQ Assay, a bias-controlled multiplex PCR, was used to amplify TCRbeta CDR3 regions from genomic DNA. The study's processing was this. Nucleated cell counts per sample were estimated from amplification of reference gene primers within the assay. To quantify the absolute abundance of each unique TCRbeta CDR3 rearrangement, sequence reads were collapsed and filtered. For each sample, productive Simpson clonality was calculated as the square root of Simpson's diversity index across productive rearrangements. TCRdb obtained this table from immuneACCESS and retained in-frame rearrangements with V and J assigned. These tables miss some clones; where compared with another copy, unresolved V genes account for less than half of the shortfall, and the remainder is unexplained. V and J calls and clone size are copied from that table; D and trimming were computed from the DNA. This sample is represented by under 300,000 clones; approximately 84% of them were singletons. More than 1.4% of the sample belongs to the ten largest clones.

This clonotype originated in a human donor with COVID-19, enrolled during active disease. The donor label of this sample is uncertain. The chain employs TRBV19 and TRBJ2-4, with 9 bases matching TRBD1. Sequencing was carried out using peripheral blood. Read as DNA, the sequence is TGTGCCAGCCGACAGGGGGTTATTCAGTACTTC. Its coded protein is CASRQGVIQYF.